The 16 T cell receptor beta chains given below trace back to one sample, sequenced in a study of blood T cell repertoires in COVID-19. Sequencing used immunoSEQ multiplex PCR; TCRdb keeps in-frame clones, though not all of them. Here the sample spans some 320,000 clones, roughly 90% being singletons. The sequenced sample was PBMCs or T cells enriched from blood (not recorded which). Receptor source: a man in his sixties who had recovered from COVID-19.

The chain recombines TRBV19 with TRBJ2-7, with a weak D call TRBD1 (6 bases). V was trimmed by 1 base and J by 3 bases, leaving 7 bases between them. Germline CDR1 LNHDA, CDR2 SQIVND (reference sequence). This CDR3 contains 13 residues. The DNA for the CDR3 is TGTGCCAGTAGTATAGTGGACAGCTACGAGCAGTACTTC. Its protein is CASSIVDSYEQYF. The full variable domain, in which reference TRBV19 and TRBJ2-7 provide the parts outside the CDR3, is DGGITQSPKYLFRKEGQNVTLSCEQNLNHDAMYWYRQDPGQGLRLIYYSQIVNDFQKGDIAEGYSVSREKKESFPLTVTSAQKNPTAFYLCASSIVDSYEQYFGPGTRLTVT.

The gene calls are TRBV5-6 and TRBJ1-2; 9 nucleotides agree with TRBD1. The germline V gene encodes CDR1 SGHDT and CDR2 YYEEEE. Losses at the gene ends were 3 bases for V and 7 bases for J; bases not matched to a gene: 4. This CDR3 is built from 13 residues. CDR3 residues: CASSWDRVAGYTF. CDR3 coding DNA: TGTGCCAGCAGCTGGGACAGGGTGGCTGGCTACACCTTC.

The chain links TRBV19 to TRBJ1-2, with unresolved D. Trimming shortened V by 10 bases and J by 7 bases, and 13 bases separated the two germline ends. Germline lookup yields CDR1 LNHDA and CDR2 SQIVND (reference sequence). The CDR3 is 11 amino acids. As DNA, the CDR3 is TGTGCCACCAGTCCGGGGTTTGGCTACACCTTC. Protein sequence: CATSPGFGYTF.

V and J are TRBV4-1 and TRBJ2-5; the D gene is possibly TRBD2 (5 bases). Germline V gene data show CDR1 as MGHRA and CDR2 as YSYEKL. The V end was cut by 4 bases, the J end by 5 bases, with 17 bases between. This CDR3 is built from 15 residues. CDR3 residues: CASSPGWRRGETQYF. The CDR3 DNA reads as TGCGCCAGCAGCCCGGGTTGGAGGCGAGGGGAGACCCAGTACTTC.

The CDR3 region has the DNA TGTGCCAGCAGTCAGACAGGGAACTATGGCTACACCTTC. It encodes CASSQTGNYGYTF. The gene calls are TRBV2 and TRBJ1-2; 7 bases align to TRBD1. Germline V gene lookup returns CDR1 SNHLY and CDR2 FYNNEI. The CDR3 sequence is 13 residues long. V was pared by 5 bases and J by 2 bases, with 2 bases of the junction left unmatched. The whole variable domain, filled in from reference TRBV2 and TRBJ1-2, reads EPEVTQTPSHQVTQMGQEVILRCVPISNHLYFYWYRQILGQKVEFLVSFYNNEISEKSEIFDDQFSVERPDGSNFTLKIRSTKLEDSAMYFCASSQTGNYGYTFGSGTRLTVV.

This clone was detected once. The chain links TRBV7-2 to TRBJ1-2; 9 bases fit TRBD1. V lost 7 bases, J lost 8 bases, and 17 bases stayed unmatched. The CDR3 is 16 amino acids. The germline V gene has CDR1 SGHTA and CDR2 FQGNSA. CDR3 coding DNA: TGTGCCAGCACCGAATTTTTCCACGGGACAGGGAACGGCTACACCTTC. This encodes CASTEFFHGTGNGYTF.

The chain links TRBV9 to TRBJ2-7; D might be TRBD1 (5 bases). Trimming cost V 2 bases and J 1 base, with 13 bases left between them. CDR1 and CDR2 from the germline V gene are SGDLS and YYNGEE. The CDR3 length is 15 residues. The CDR3 bases are TGTGCCAGCAGCGTGGGTCAGGGATGGTCCTACGAGCAGTACTTC. The encoded protein is CASSVGQGWSYEQYF.

This rearrangement joins TRBV24-1 to TRBJ2-3; D not certain. Germline V gives CDR1 KGHDR, CDR2 SFDVKD. The V end lost 3 bases, the J end lost 6 bases, and 3 bases lay between the germline ends. CDR3 length: 11 amino acids. The CDR3: CATSDRDTQYF. CDR3 coding DNA: TGTGCCACCAGTGATCGTGATACGCAGTATTTT.

The V and J genes are TRBV5-4 and TRBJ2-2, with 7 positions matching TRBD1. The V gene end was trimmed by 2 bases and the J gene end by 3 bases; junction bases not matched to a gene: 7. CDR1 is SGHNT, CDR2 YYREEE, per germline (reference sequence). The CDR3 is made up of 16 amino acids. CDR3 bases: TGTGCCAGCAGCTTAGGGGGCCCTTTCTACACCGGGGAGCTGTTTTTT. Its translation: CASSLGGPFYTGELFF.

This chain connects TRBV6-5 to TRBJ1-4; 9 nucleotides agree with TRBD1. CDR3 length: 15 amino acids. The germline gives CDR1 MNHEY, CDR2 SVGAGI. Germline trimming cut 6 bases from V and 8 bases from J; bases unmatched to any gene: 10. As DNA, the CDR3 is TGTGCCAGCAGAGGCACCGGGACAGGGCGAGAAAAACTGTTTTTT. Its protein product is CASRGTGTGREKLFF.

This clone came up a few times. The chain is built from TRBV14 and TRBJ2-2; no definite D call. The V end lost 1 base, the J end lost 6 bases, and 6 bases lay between the germline ends. The CDR3 runs to 13 residues. Germline lookup yields CDR1 SGHDN and CDR2 FVKESK. CDR3 bases: TGTGCCAGCAGCCAAGTTCCGGCCGGGGAGCTGTTTTTT. This codes for CASSQVPAGELFF.

The V gene is TRBV6-6, the J gene TRBJ2-7; D call uncertain. V was trimmed by 2 bases and J by 5 bases, leaving 13 bases between them. Germline values: CDR1 MNHNY, CDR2 SVGAGI (reference sequence). The CDR3 totals 14 residues. The CDR3 nucleotides read TGTGCCAGCAGTTACCGCGACAAACTCGACGAGCAGTACTTC. This translates into CASSYRDKLDEQYF.

To note about this clone: This sample also contains other DNA sequences that code for the same CDR3. The V and J genes are TRBV11-2 and TRBJ2-7, with TRBD1 as a possible D gene (6 bases). CDR1 is SGHAT, CDR2 FQNNGV, per germline. V gave up 0 bases and J gave up 3 bases, with 9 bases separating them. The CDR3 totals 14 residues. In nucleotides, the CDR3 is TGTGCCAGCAGCTTAGACAGGGGTGGCTACGAGCAGTACTTC. Amino acid sequence: CASSLDRGGYEQYF.

The chain employs TRBV10-3 and TRBJ2-1; D remains ambiguous. The length of the CDR3 is 13 residues. Germline loops: CDR1 ENHRY, CDR2 SYGVKD. Trimming stripped 2 bases from V and 2 bases from J, with 4 bases between. In nucleotides, the CDR3 is TGTGCCATCAGTGAGCAGGCCTACAATGAGCAGTTCTTC. It translates to CAISEQAYNEQFF.

The count of this clone is one. The sample holds other DNA sequences that translate to the same CDR3. V is TRBV2 and J is TRBJ1-5; the match to TRBD1 covers 11 bases. The CDR3 sequence is 13 residues long. With V trimmed by 6 bases and J by 6 bases, 1 base remained unmatched. Germline assignment: CDR1 SNHLY and CDR2 FYNNEI. The CDR3 here is CASRDRGRQPQHF. As DNA, the CDR3 is TGTGCCAGCAGGGACAGGGGGCGTCAGCCCCAGCATTTT.

V gene TRBV19 combines with J gene TRBJ1-5; the D is unclear. Trimming left V 8 bases short and J 9 bases short, with 26 bases between. This CDR3 is 16 amino acids long. Germline V gene sequence: CDR1 LNHDA, CDR2 SQIVND (reference sequence). CDR3 region: CASHPRGSLPGGPQHF. In DNA, the CDR3 is TGTGCCAGTCACCCTAGAGGCAGTCTTCCTGGAGGGCCCCAGCATTTT.